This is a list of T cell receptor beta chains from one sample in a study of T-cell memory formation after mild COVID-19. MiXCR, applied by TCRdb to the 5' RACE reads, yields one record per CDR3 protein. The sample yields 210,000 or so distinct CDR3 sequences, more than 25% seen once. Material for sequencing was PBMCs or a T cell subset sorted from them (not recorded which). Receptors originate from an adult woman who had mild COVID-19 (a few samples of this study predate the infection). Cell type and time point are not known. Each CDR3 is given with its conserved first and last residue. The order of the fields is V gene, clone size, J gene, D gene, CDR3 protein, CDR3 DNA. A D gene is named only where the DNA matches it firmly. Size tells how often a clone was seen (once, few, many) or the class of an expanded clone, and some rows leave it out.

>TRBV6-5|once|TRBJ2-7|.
CASSYSRGRSYEQYF
TGTGCCAGCAGTTACTCGAGGGGCCGCTCCTACGAGCAGTACTTC
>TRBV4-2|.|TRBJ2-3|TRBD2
CASSQGLAGGGGTDTQYF
TGTGCCAGCAGCCAAGGACTAGCGGGAGGTGGTGGCACAGATACGCAGTATTTT
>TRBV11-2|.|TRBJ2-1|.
CASSLDRVGNNEQFF
TGTGCCAGCAGCTTAGATAGGGTTGGCAACAATGAGCAGTTCTTC
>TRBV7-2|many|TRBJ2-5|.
CASSLGTEETQYF
TGTGCCAGCAGCTTAGGGACAGAAGAGACCCAGTACTTC
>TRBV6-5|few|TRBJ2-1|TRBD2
CASSYSRYPSGRRSNEQFF
TGTGCCAGCAGTTACTCCCGTTATCCTAGCGGGAGGAGGTCTAATGAGCAGTTCTTC
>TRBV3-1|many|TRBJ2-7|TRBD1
CASSQESRTGHYEQYF
TGTGCCAGCAGCCAAGAGTCTCGGACAGGGCACTACGAGCAGTACTTC
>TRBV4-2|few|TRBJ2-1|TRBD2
CASSQDRGLAGGGEQFF
TGTGCCAGCAGCCAAGATAGGGGACTAGCGGGAGGAGGCGAGCAGTTCTTC
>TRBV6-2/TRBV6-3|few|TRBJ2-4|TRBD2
CASGTSGSSAKNIQYF
TGTGCCAGCGGGACTAGCGGGAGTTCGGCCAAAAACATTCAGTACTTC
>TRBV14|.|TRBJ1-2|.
CASSQEGYDGYTF
TGTGCCAGCAGCCAAGAAGGGTATGATGGCTACACCTTC
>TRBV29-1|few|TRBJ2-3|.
CSVEDGSDTQYF
TGCAGCGTTGAAGATGGCAGCGATACGCAGTATTTT
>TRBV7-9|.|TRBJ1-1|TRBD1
CASSPFDRGTEAFF
TGTGCCAGCAGCCCATTCGACAGGGGCACTGAAGCTTTCTTT
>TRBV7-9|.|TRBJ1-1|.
CASSFRATEAFF
TGTGCCAGCAGCTTCCGGGCCACTGAAGCTTTCTTT
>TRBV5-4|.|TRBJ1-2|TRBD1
CASSLEGGGYGYTF
TGTGCCAGCAGCTTGGAAGGGGGCGGGTATGGCTACACCTTC
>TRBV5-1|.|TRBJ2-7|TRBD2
CASSWKIAGGSAYEQYF
TGCGCCAGCAGCTGGAAAATAGCGGGAGGGTCGGCCTACGAGCAGTACTTC
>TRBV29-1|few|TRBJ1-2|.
CSVEILGDGYTF
TGCAGCGTTGAAATCCTAGGGGATGGCTACACCTTC
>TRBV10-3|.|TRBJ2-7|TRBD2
CASGRDRPSEQYF
TGTGCCAGCGGGAGGGACAGACCAAGCGAGCAGTACTTC
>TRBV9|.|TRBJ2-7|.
CASSVSGSSNEQYF
TGTGCCAGCAGCGTGAGTGGGAGTAGCAACGAGCAGTACTTC
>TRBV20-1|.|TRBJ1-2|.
CSARDQTGSPTSGYTF
TGCAGTGCTAGAGATCAGACCGGGTCCCCAACCTCTGGCTACACCTTC
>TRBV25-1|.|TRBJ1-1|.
CASSPPALNTEAFF
TGTGCCAGCAGTCCCCCAGCTTTGAACACTGAAGCTTTCTTT
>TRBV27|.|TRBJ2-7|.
CASSTIQGPYEQYF
TGTGCCAGCAGTACCATCCAGGGACCTTACGAGCAGTACTTC
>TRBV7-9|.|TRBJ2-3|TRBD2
CASTPPGLAGQDTQYF
TGTGCCAGCACCCCCCCTGGGCTAGCGGGCCAAGATACGCAGTATTTT
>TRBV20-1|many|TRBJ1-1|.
CSARAGLNTEAFF
TGCAGTGCTAGAGCTGGACTGAACACTGAAGCTTTCTTT
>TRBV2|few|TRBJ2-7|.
CASRATIEQYF
TGTGCCAGCAGAGCCACTATCGAGCAGTACTTC
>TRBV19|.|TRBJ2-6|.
CASSAQVSGANVLTF
TGTGCCAGCTCCGCACAGGTCTCTGGGGCCAACGTCCTGACTTTC
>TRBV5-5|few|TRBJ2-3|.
CASSSSLMVGSRGIYTQYF
TGTGCCAGCAGCTCGTCCCTTATGGTCGGCTCACGGGGGATCTATACGCAGTATTTT
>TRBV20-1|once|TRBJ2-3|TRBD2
CSVDTTSRDTQYF
TGCAGTGTGGATACGACTAGCCGAGATACGCAGTATTTT
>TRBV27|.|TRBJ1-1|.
CASSKRGGTEAFF
TGTGCCAGCAGTAAGAGAGGCGGCACTGAAGCTTTCTTT
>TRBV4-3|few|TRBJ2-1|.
CASSRDSSGSYNEQFF
TGCGCCAGCAGCCGAGACAGCAGCGGCTCCTACAATGAGCAGTTCTTC
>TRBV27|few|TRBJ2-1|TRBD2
CASSFRLASRNEQFF
TGTGCCAGCAGTTTTCGACTAGCATCCCGGAATGAGCAGTTCTTC
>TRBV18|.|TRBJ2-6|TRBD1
CASSPQGDSGANVLTF
TGTGCCAGCTCACCTCAGGGGGACTCTGGGGCCAACGTCCTGACTTTC
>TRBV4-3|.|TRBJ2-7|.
CASSQDRGTSYEQYF
TGCGCCAGCAGCCAAGATCGGGGGACCAGCTACGAGCAGTACTTC
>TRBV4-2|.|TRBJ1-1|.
CASSQEAGITNAEAFF
TGTGCCAGCAGCCAAGAGGCAGGGATCACAAACGCTGAAGCTTTCTTT
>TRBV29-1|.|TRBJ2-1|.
CSVGLGGLISYNEQFF
TGCAGCGTTGGGTTAGGGGGGCTTATCTCCTACAATGAGCAGTTCTTC
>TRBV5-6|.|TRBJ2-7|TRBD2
CASSLALTSGRALYEQYF
TGTGCCAGCAGCTTGGCCCTGACTAGCGGGAGGGCTCTGTACGAGCAGTACTTC
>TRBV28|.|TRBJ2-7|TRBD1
CASSLLGQGSYEQYF
TGTGCCAGCAGTTTATTGGGACAGGGCTCCTACGAGCAGTACTTC
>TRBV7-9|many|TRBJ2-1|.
CASSRPVSFGNEQFF
TGTGCCAGCAGCCGACCGGTGAGTTTCGGGAATGAGCAGTTCTTC
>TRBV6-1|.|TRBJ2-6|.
CASGRLGTGANVLTF
TGTGCCAGCGGAAGGTTAGGGACTGGGGCCAACGTCCTCACTTTC
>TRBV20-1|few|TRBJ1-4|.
CSAENYVELFF
TGCAGTGCCGAGAATTATGTGGAACTGTTTTTT
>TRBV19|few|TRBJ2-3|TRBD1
CASSTGTGATDTQYF
TGTGCCAGTAGTACGGGGACAGGCGCCACAGATACGCAGTATTTT
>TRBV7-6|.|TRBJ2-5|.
CASSPAVAEETQYF
TGTGCCAGCAGCCCCGCGGTAGCAGAAGAGACCCAGTACTTC
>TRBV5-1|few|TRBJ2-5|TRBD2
CASSSRAGGQETQYF
TGCGCCAGCAGCTCAAGAGCGGGGGGACAAGAGACCCAGTACTTC
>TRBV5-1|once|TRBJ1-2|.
CASSLQGSGSNYGYTF
TGCGCCAGCAGTCTTCAGGGGTCCGGTTCGAACTATGGCTACACCTTC
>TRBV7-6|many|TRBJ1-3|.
CASSLDPSSGNTIYF
TGTGCCAGCAGCTTAGACCCGAGCTCTGGAAACACCATATATTTT
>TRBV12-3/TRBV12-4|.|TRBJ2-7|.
CASSPGIRTYEQYF
TGTGCCAGCAGTCCCGGGATTAGAACCTACGAGCAGTACTTC
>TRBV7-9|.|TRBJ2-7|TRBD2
CASSRFLGSGSREQYF
TGTGCCAGCAGCCGATTTTTGGGTAGCGGGAGTCGGGAGCAGTACTTC
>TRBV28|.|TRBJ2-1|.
CASSIPTGNEQFF
TGTGCCAGCTCCATCCCGACCGGGAATGAGCAGTTCTTC
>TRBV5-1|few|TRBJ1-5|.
CASSTGTPNQPQHF
TGCGCCAGCAGCACGGGGACACCCAATCAGCCCCAGCATTTT